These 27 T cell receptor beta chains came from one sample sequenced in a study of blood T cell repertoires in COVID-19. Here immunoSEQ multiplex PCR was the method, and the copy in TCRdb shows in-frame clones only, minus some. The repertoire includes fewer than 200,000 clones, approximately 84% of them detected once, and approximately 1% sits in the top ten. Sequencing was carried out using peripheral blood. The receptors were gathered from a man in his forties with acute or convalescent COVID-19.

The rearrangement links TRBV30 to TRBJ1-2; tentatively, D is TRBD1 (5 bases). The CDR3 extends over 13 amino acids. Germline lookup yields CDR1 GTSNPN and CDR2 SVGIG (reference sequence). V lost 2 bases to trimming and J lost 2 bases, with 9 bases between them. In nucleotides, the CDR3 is TGTGCCTGGAGTTCGGGGGGGAACTATGGCTACACCTTC. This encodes CAWSSGGNYGYTF.

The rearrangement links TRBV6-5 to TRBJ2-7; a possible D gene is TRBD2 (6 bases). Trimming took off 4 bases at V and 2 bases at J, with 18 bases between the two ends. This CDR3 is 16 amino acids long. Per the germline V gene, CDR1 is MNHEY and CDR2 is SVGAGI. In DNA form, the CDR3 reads TGTGCCAGCAGTTTAGGAGGGACGGTCCTGGCCTACGAGCAGTACTTC. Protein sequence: CASSLGGTVLAYEQYF.

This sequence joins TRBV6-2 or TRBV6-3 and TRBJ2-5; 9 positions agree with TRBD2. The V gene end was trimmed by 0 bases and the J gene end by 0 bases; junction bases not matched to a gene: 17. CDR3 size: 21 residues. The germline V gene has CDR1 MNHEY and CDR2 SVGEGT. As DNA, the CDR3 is TGTGCCAGCAGTTACTCTAGCTTGATCGGCGGGGGGGCAGACTACCAAGAGACCCAGTACTTC. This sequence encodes CASSYSSLIGGGADYQETQYF.

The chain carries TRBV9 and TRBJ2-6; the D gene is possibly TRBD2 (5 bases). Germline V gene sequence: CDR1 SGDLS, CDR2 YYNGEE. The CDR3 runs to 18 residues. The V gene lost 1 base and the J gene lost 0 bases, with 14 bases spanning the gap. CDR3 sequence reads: CASSVSEALSSGANVLTF. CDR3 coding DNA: TGTGCCAGCAGCGTATCGGAGGCTTTGAGCTCTGGGGCCAACGTCCTGACTTTC.

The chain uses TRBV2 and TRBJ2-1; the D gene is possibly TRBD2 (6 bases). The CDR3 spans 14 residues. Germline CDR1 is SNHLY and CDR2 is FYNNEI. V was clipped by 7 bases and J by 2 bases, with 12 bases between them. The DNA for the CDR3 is TGTGCCAGCATCCCGGAGGGAGCCTACAATGAGCAGTTCTTC. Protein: CASIPEGAYNEQFF.

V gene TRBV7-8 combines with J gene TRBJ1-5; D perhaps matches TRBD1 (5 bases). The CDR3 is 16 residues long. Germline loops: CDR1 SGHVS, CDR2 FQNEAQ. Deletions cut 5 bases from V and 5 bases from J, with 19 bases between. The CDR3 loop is CASSHTTAGGDQPQHF. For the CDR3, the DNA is TGTGCCAGCAGCCATACAACGGCGGGAGGGGATCAGCCCCAGCATTTT.

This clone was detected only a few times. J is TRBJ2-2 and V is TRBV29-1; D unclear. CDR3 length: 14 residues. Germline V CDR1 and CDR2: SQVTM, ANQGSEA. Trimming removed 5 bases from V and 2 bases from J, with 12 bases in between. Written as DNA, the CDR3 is TGCAGCGTTCGGGTGGCCAGAAACACCGGGGAGCTGTTTTTT. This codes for CSVRVARNTGELFF.

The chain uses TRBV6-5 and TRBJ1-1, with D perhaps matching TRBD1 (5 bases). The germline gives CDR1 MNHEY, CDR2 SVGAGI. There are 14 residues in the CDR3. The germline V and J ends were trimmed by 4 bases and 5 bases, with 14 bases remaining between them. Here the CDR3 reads CASSSIQGGTEAFF. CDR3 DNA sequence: TGTGCCAGCAGTTCCATTCAGGGAGGAACTGAAGCTTTCTTT.

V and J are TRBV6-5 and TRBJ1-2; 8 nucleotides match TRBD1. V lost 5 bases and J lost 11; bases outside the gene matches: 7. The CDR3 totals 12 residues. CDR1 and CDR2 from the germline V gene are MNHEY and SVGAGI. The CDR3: CASSPGGGRYTF. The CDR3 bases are TGTGCCAGCAGTCCAGGGGGCGGACGGTACACCTTC.

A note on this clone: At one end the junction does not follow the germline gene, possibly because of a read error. The CDR3 coding sequence is TGTGCCAGCAGTGAATTTATAAGGACAGCTTCTGACTTC. It specifies CASSEFIRTASDF. This sequence joins TRBV6-1 and TRBJ2-5; TRBD1 is a possible D gene (6 bases). The CDR3 spans 13 residues. Germline CDR1 reads MNHNS; CDR2 reads SASEGT.

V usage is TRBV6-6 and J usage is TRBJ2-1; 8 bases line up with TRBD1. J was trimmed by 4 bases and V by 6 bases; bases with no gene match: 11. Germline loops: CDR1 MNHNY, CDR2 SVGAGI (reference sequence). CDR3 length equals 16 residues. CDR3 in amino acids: CASRTLGQGGYNEQFF. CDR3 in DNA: TGTGCCAGCAGAACCCTAGGACAGGGAGGATACAATGAGCAGTTCTTC.

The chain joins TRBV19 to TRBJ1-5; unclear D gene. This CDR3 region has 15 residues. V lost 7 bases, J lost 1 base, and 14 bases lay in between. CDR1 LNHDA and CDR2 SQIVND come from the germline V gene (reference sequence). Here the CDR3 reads CASTFSGSSNQPQHF. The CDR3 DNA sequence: TGTGCCAGTACTTTTTCGGGATCGAGCAATCAGCCCCAGCATTTT.

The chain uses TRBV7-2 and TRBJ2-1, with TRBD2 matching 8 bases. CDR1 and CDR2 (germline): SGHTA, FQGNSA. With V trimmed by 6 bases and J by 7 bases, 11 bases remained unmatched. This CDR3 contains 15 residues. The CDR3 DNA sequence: TGTGCCAGCAGTCCTAGCGGGCCGTCGTGGAATGAGCAGTTCTTC. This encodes CASSPSGPSWNEQFF.

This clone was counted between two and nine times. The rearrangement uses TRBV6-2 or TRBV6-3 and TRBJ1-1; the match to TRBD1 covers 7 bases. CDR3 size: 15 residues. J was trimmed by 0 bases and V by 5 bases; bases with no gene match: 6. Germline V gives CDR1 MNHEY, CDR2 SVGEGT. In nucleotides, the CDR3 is TGTGCCAGCAGTCTCTCCGGGACAGTGAACACTGAAGCTTTCTTT. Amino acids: CASSLSGTVNTEAFF.

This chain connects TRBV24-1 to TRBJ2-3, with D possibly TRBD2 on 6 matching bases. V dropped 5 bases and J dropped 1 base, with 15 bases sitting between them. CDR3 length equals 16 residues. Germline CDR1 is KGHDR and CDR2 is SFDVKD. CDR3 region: CATSAPRGTRTDTQYF. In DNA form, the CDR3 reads TGTGCCACCAGTGCCCCACGGGGGACCCGCACAGATACGCAGTATTTT.

The CDR3 loop reads CASSLNQGGYNEQFF. In DNA, the CDR3 is TGTGCCAGCAGCTTGAACCAGGGTGGATATAACGAGCAGTTCTTC. The rearrangement joins TRBV5-4 to TRBJ2-1, with D maybe TRBD1 (5 bases). The germline V gene encodes CDR1 SGHNT and CDR2 YYREEE (reference sequence). Trimming shortened V by 1 base and J by 10 bases, and 18 bases separated the two germline ends. This CDR3 has 15 residues.

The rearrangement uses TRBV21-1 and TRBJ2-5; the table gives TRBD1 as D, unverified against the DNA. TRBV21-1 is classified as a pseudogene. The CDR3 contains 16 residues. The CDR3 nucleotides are TGTGCCAGCAGCAAAGGAGGACACATAATTCAAGAGACCCAGTACTTC. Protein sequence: CASSKGGHIIQETQYF.

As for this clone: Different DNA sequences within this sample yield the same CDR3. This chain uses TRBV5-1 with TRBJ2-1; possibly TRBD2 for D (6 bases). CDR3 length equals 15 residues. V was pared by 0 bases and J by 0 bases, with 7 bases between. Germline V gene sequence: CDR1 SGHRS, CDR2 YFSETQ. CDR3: CASSLDSGSYNEQFF. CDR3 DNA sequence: TGCGCCAGCAGCTTGGATAGCGGCTCCTACAATGAGCAGTTCTTC.

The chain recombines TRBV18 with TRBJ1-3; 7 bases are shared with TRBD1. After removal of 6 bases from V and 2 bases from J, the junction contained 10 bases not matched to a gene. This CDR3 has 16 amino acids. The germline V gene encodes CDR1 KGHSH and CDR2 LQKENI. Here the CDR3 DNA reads TGTGCCAGCTCCCCTCTACAGGGGAAGACTGGAAACACCATATATTTT. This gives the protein CASSPLQGKTGNTIYF.

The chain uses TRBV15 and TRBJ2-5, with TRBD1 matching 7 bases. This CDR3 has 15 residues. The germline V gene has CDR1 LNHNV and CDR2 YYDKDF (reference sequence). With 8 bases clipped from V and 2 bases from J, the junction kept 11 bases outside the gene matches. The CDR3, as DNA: TGTGCCACCTCGGCGGACAGGCCGGGTCAAGAGACCCAGTACTTC. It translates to CATSADRPGQETQYF.

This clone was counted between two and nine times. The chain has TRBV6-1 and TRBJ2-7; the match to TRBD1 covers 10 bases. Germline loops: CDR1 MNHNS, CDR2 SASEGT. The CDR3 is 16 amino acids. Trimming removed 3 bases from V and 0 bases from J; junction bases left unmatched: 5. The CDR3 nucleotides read TGTGCCAGCAGTGATCGGGGACAGGGGAGCTCCTACGAGCAGTACTTC. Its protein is CASSDRGQGSSYEQYF.

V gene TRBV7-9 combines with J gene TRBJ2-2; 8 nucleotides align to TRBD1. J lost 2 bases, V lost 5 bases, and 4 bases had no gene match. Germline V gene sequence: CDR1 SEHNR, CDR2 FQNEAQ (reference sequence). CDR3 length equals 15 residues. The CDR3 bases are TGTGCCAGCAGCCAGGGGGCTATTAACACCGGGGAGCTGTTTTTT. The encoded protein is CASSQGAINTGELFF.

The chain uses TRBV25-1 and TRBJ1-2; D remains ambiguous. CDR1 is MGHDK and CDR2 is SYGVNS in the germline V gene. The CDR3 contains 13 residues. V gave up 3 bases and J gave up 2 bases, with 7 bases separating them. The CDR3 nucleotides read TGTGCCAGCAGTGAGCCGAGCAACTATGGCTACACCTTC. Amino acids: CASSEPSNYGYTF.

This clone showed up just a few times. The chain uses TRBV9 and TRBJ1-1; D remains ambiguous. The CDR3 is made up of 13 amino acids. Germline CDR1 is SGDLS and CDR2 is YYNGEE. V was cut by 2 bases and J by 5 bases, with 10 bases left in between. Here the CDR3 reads CASSVWAQTEAFF. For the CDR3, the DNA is TGTGCCAGCAGCGTTTGGGCGCAGACTGAAGCTTTCTTT.

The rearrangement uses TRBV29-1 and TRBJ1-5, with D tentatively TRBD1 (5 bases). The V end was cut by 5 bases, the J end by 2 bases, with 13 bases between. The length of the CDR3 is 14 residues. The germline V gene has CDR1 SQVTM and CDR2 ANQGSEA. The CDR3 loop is CSVLDSGRNQPQHF. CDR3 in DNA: TGCAGCGTTTTAGACAGCGGGCGCAATCAGCCCCAGCATTTT.

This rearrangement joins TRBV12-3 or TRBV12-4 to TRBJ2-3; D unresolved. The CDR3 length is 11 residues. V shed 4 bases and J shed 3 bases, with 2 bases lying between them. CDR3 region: CASSSTDTQYF. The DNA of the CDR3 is TGTGCCAGCAGTTCTACAGATACGCAGTATTTT.

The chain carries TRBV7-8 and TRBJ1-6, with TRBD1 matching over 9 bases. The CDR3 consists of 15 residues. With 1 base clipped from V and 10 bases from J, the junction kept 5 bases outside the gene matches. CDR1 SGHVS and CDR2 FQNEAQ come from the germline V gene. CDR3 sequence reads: CASSLGGTGSSPLHF. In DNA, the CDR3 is TGTGCCAGCAGCTTAGGAGGGACAGGGAGCTCACCCCTCCACTTT.